A few counts support the clone carrying this T cell receptor (beta chain). Its antigen is not identified. The entry originates in a study of T cell repertoires in cytomegalovirus infection. Germline-derived CDR1 and CDR2 are ENHRY and SYGVKD. The ends lost 4 bases at V and 2 bases at J; junction bases unmatched: 4. The length of the CDR3 is 15 residues. TCRdb independently ran MiXCR on the reads; one entry per CDR3 protein. There are about 470,000 distinct CDR3 sequences in the sample; approximately 42% occur only once, and 40% to 50% lies in the top ten. The specimen comprised cultured PBMCs, sampled from culture after CMV antigen stimulation. This clonotype originated in a human donor in good health (CMV status not recorded). Some clones in this sample may be carry-over from other donors' samples. This chain uses TRBV10-3 with TRBJ2-3, with 9 bases that match TRBD2. For the CDR3, the DNA is TGTGCCATCAGTGCAGCGGGGGGCCCCACAGATACGCAGTATTTT. Its translation is CAISAAGGPTDTQYF.